The 19 T cell receptor beta chains below come from one sample, sequenced in a study of T-cell reconstitution after alpha-beta-depleted transplantation in children. The authors prepared the TCRbeta library with unique molecular identifiers. MiXCR was run by TCRdb on the PCR reads, yielding one entry per CDR3 protein. The sample has approximately 1,000,000 distinct CDR3 sequences; roughly 29% are singletons. The material was PBMCs, mostly from graft donor cells, obtained 360 days after TCRalphabeta/CD19-depleted stem cell transplant. Source of these receptors: a boy younger than two who had a stem cell transplant for SCID, so the T cells may come from the graft donor.

This clonotype was recorded once. The chain carries TRBV6-5 and TRBJ1-3; TRBD1 agrees at 8 bases. This CDR3 has 15 amino acids. CDR1 MNHEY and CDR2 SVGAGI come from the germline V gene. Trimming removed 3 bases from V and 3 bases from J; junction bases left unmatched: 4. CDR3 nucleotide sequence: TGTGCCAGCAGTTATCAGGGGGCTGGTGGAAACACCATATATTTT. Amino acid sequence: CASSYQGAGGNTIYF.

The chain has TRBV6-1 and TRBJ1-1; D might be TRBD1 (5 bases). Trimming took off 1 base at V and 1 base at J, with 10 bases between the two ends. The CDR3 covers 15 residues. Per the germline V gene, CDR1 is MNHNS and CDR2 is SASEGT. The CDR3 DNA sequence: TGTGCCAGCAGTGAAGAGGTAGGGGCGAACACTGAAGCTTTCTTT. Its translation is CASSEEVGANTEAFF.

There are a few counts of this clonotype. This chain uses TRBV5-1 with TRBJ2-7; TRBD1 aligns across 9 bases. The CDR3 length is 16 residues. Germline CDR1 SGHRS, CDR2 YFSETQ. V gave up 0 bases and J gave up 5 bases; unmatched junction bases: 9. The CDR3 reads CASSLAPGTGSHEQYF. The CDR3, as DNA: TGCGCCAGCAGCTTGGCCCCCGGGACAGGGTCCCACGAGCAGTACTTC.

V and J are TRBV20-1 and TRBJ1-2; D call uncertain. CDR1 and CDR2 (germline): DFQATT, SNEGSKA (reference sequence). The CDR3 contains 15 residues. V was trimmed by 5 bases and J by 3 bases, leaving 19 bases between them. CDR3 coding DNA: TGCAGTGCTCGAAGGGCAGGCCTCCCTCACTATGGCTACACCTTC. This codes for CSARRAGLPHYGYTF.

This chain connects TRBV4-1 to TRBJ1-1; D might be TRBD1 (6 bases). Germline CDR1 and CDR2: MGHRA and YSYEKL. V lost 4 bases, J lost 7 bases, and 7 bases lay in between. There are 11 residues in the CDR3. The chain's CDR3 is CASSPGVEAFF. The CDR3 bases are TGCGCCAGCAGCCCAGGGGTTGAAGCTTTCTTT.

Note on this clonotype: Mismatch with germline at one junction end may stem from a read error. CDR3: CASSLGTSGYKEQFF. In DNA, the CDR3 is TGTGCCAGCAGCCTAGGAACTAGCGGGTACAAAGAGCAGTTCTTC. This chain joins TRBV11-3 and TRBJ2-1; 9 bases map to TRBD2. Germline CDR1 reads SGHNT; CDR2 reads YENEEA. This CDR3 comprises 15 residues.

The chain carries TRBV20-1 and TRBJ1-1; D is undetermined. V was cut by 1 base and J by 6 bases, with 12 bases left in between. This CDR3 has 13 amino acids. Germline lookup yields CDR1 DFQATT and CDR2 SNEGSKA (reference sequence). The CDR3, as DNA: TGCAGTGCTAGAGTTGTCAGTAGGCCTGAAGCTTTCTTT. It yields the protein CSARVVSRPEAFF.

This clonotype has a handful of counts. V gene TRBV20-1 combines with J gene TRBJ2-1; 10 nucleotides line up with TRBD2. CDR1 and CDR2 from the germline V gene are DFQATT and SNEGSKA (reference sequence). The CDR3 length is 15 residues. Trimming removed 0 bases from V and 4 bases from J; junction bases left unmatched: 3. CDR3 loop: CSARDILAGYNEQFF. The CDR3 DNA reads TGCAGTGCTAGAGACATACTAGCGGGGTACAATGAGCAGTTCTTC.

This clonotype was found a few times. The V gene is TRBV15, the J gene TRBJ1-1, with 8 bases fitting TRBD1. This CDR3 spans 15 amino acids. J gave up 0 bases and V 1 base, and 1 base lay outside the gene matches. CDR1 is LNHNV, CDR2 YYDKDF, per germline (reference sequence). The CDR3 sequence: CATSRGDRMNTEAFF. CDR3 bases: TGTGCCACCAGCAGAGGGGACAGGATGAACACTGAAGCTTTCTTT.

The chain uses TRBV7-8 and TRBJ2-7, with a tentative D call TRBD1 (6 bases). The CDR3 consists of 15 residues. V lost 0 bases and J lost 3, with 12 bases in between. Germline V gene lookup returns CDR1 SGHVS and CDR2 FQNEAQ. The DNA for the CDR3 is TGTGCCAGCAGCTTAGCCCTGATACAGGGCTACGAGCAGTACTTC. Translation: CASSLALIQGYEQYF.

V and J are TRBV5-1 and TRBJ1-1, with 7 bases identical to TRBD1. V lost 3 bases and J lost 0; bases outside the gene matches: 8. The CDR3 is 16 residues long. CDR1 is SGHRS and CDR2 is YFSETQ in the germline V gene. The CDR3 protein is CASSSRQGSMNTEAFF. The CDR3 DNA reads as TGCGCCAGCAGCTCTCGACAGGGATCCATGAACACTGAAGCTTTCTTT.

This clonotype was observed many times. The chain employs TRBV4-2 and TRBJ2-3, with a possible D match to TRBD1 (5 bases). The CDR3 contains 17 residues. Germline V gene sequence: CDR1 LGHNA, CDR2 YNFKEQ. Trimming stripped 4 bases from V and 1 base from J, with 18 bases between. The CDR3 loop reads CASSPIRAGWGTDTQYF. The CDR3, as DNA: TGTGCCAGCAGCCCCATAAGGGCAGGGTGGGGCACAGATACGCAGTATTTT.

The chain combines TRBV7-9 with TRBJ2-1, with TRBD1 matching over 9 bases. The trim removed 3 bases at V and 7 bases at J, leaving 7 bases unmatched. The CDR3 is 15 residues long. Germline-derived CDR1 and CDR2 are SEHNR and FQNEAQ (reference sequence). CDR3 nucleotides: TGTGCCAGCAGCTTTCGGACAGGGGTGGTAAATGAGCAGTTCTTC. Its protein is CASSFRTGVVNEQFF.

As for this clonotype: A much larger clone sits a single nucleotide away, making a read error possible. The V gene is TRBV6-5, the J gene TRBJ2-5; 7 bases fit TRBD2. In germline, CDR1 is MNHEY, CDR2 SVGAGI. CDR3 length equals 15 residues. Unmatched junction bases numbered 9, after V lost 0 bases and J lost 8 bases. CDR3 sequence (DNA): TGTGCCAGCAGTTACTCTGGCCAGCGGGGAGATACCCAGTACTTC. This encodes CASSYSGQRGDTQYF.

This chain joins TRBV10-3 and TRBJ2-7, with D possibly TRBD2 on 6 matching bases. The CDR3 runs to 16 residues. Per the germline V gene, CDR1 is ENHRY and CDR2 is SYGVKD. The germline V and J ends were trimmed by 2 bases and 2 bases, with 16 bases remaining between them. The CDR3 region is CAISEIGSGFPYEQYF. The CDR3 region has the DNA TGTGCCATCAGTGAGATCGGTAGCGGATTCCCCTACGAGCAGTACTTC.

This rearrangement joins TRBV7-8 to TRBJ2-1; 8 bases match TRBD1. V dropped 1 base and J dropped 6; count of bases not matched to a gene: 11. The CDR3 has 17 amino acids. CDR1 is SGHVS and CDR2 is FQNEAQ in the germline V gene. In DNA form, the CDR3 reads TGTGCCAGCAGCTTAGAGCAGACAGGGGTCCCCCCCAATGAGCAGTTCTTC. Protein sequence: CASSLEQTGVPPNEQFF. Together with reference TRBV7-8 and TRBJ2-1, the CDR3 gives the full variable domain: GAGVSQSPRYKVAKRGQDVALRCDPISGHVSLFWYQQALGQGPEFLTYFQNEAQLDKSGLPSDRFFAERPEGSVSTLKIQRTQQEDSAVYLCASSLEQTGVPPNEQFFGPGTRLTVL.

This clonotype occurred a few times. The genes are TRBV3-1 and TRBJ1-6; TRBD1 matches at 11 bases. Germline assignment: CDR1 LGHDT and CDR2 YNNKEL (reference sequence). After removal of 5 bases from V and 12 bases from J, the junction contained 6 bases not matched to a gene. This CDR3 region has 14 residues. The CDR3 sequence is CASSSRTGGQPLHF. DNA for the CDR3: TGTGCCAGCAGCTCCCGGACAGGGGGCCAACCCCTCCACTTT.

This chain joins TRBV5-5 and TRBJ1-1; 10 nucleotides match TRBD1. Germline V gives CDR1 SGHKS, CDR2 YYEKEE (reference sequence). The CDR3 is 16 residues long. The J segment lost 6 bases and the V segment lost 1 base, leaving 9 bases of the junction unmatched. The CDR3 DNA is TGTGCCAGCAGCTTGAGTAGGGGACAGGGGAGCCCTGAAGCTTTCTTT. Protein product: CASSLSRGQGSPEAFF.

In this sample, this clonotype turned up a few times. The chain is built from TRBV5-1 and TRBJ2-1; D gene unclear. CDR3 size: 14 residues. Deletions cut 1 base from V and 3 bases from J, with 8 bases between. CDR1 SGHRS and CDR2 YFSETQ come from the germline V gene. Here the CDR3 DNA reads TGCGCCAGCAGCTTGAACCGCCTCTACAATGAGCAGTTCTTC. Protein: CASSLNRLYNEQFF.